These T cell receptor beta chains were read from a single sample in a study of blood T cell repertoires in COVID-19. Generated by immunoSEQ multiplex PCR, the TCRdb table keeps only in-frame clones and is missing some. The sample lists 95,000 to 110,000 clones; 89% were seen once. Sequencing used peripheral blood. These TCRs come from a woman aged 55 to 70 with acute or convalescent COVID-19. The CDR3 runs from the conserved cysteine through the conserved F or W. D genes are given only for firm matches.

V: TRBV27
D: .
J: TRBJ1-1
CDR3: CASSSSWGVNTEAFF
DNA: TGTGCCAGCAGTTCCTCCTGGGGGGTGAACACTGAAGCTTTCTTT

V: TRBV9
D: .
J: TRBJ1-6
CDR3: CASSVGPNSPLHF
DNA: TGTGCCAGCAGCGTAGGGCCGAATTCACCCCTCCACTTT

V: TRBV30
D: .
J: TRBJ2-3
CDR3: CAWTSSGGPADTQYF
DNA: TGTGCCTGGACCTCATCCGGGGGGCCGGCAGATACGCAGTATTTT

V: TRBV24-1
D: .
J: TRBJ1-5
CDR3: CATSEGDIQPQHF
DNA: TGTGCCACCAGTGAGGGCGACATTCAGCCCCAGCATTTT

V: TRBV18
D: .
J: TRBJ1-2
CDR3: CASSPSSETYGYTF
DNA: TGTGCCAGCTCGCCCTCTTCAGAAACCTATGGCTACACCTTC

V: TRBV5-4
D: TRBD2
J: TRBJ2-5
CDR3: CASRDGLAGQETQYF
DNA: TGTGCCAGCAGGGACGGGCTAGCGGGACAAGAGACCCAGTACTTC

V: TRBV6-5
D: .
J: TRBJ1-6
CDR3: CASSYAVGYNSPLHF
DNA: TGTGCCAGCAGTTACGCGGTTGGATATAATTCACCCCTCCACTTT

V: TRBV28
D: TRBD1
J: TRBJ1-2
CDR3: CASSSQQGAGYQGYTF
DNA: TGTGCCAGCAGTTCCCAACAGGGGGCGGGGTATCAAGGCTACACCTTC

V: TRBV28
D: TRBD1
J: TRBJ1-3
CDR3: CASSTDRGGNTIYF
DNA: TGTGCCAGCAGCACCGACAGGGGTGGAAACACCATATATTTT

V: TRBV5-4
D: .
J: TRBJ1-1
CDR3: CASSLWTDLNTEAFF
DNA: TGTGCCAGCAGCTTGTGGACGGACTTGAACACTGAAGCTTTCTTT

V: TRBV9
D: TRBD2
J: TRBJ2-1
CDR3: CASSVGASGYNEQFF
DNA: TGTGCCAGCAGCGTAGGGGCTAGCGGGTACAATGAGCAGTTCTTC

V: TRBV11-1
D: TRBD2
J: TRBJ2-1
CDR3: CASSLGLAGYNEQFF
DNA: TGTGCCAGCAGCTTAGGACTAGCGGGATACAATGAGCAGTTCTTC

V: TRBV5-4
D: TRBD1
J: TRBJ2-1
CDR3: CASSFPRQGRNNEQFF
DNA: TGTGCCAGCAGCTTTCCCCGACAGGGACGGAACAATGAGCAGTTCTTC

V: TRBV5-4
D: .
J: TRBJ1-2
CDR3: CASSLGQNYGYTF
DNA: TGTGCCAGCAGCTTGGGACAGAACTATGGCTACACCTTC

V: TRBV10-1
D: .
J: TRBJ2-2
CDR3: CASSEMRVPGELFF
DNA: TGCGCCAGCAGTGAAATGCGAGTTCCCGGGGAGCTGTTTTTT